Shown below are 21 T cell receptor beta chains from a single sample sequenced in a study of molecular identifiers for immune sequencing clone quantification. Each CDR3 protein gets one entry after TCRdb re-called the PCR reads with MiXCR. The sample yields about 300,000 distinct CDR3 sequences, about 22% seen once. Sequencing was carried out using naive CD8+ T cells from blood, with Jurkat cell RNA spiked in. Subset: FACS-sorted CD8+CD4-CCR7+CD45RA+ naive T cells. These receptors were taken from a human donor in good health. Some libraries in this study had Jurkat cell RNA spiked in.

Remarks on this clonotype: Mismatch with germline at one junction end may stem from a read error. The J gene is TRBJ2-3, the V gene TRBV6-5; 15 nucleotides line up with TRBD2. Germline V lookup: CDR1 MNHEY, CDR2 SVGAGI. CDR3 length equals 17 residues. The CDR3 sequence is CAGSYSGLAGGSDTQYF. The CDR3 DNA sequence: TGTGCCGGCAGTTACTCGGGACTAGCGGGGGGATCAGATACGCAGTATTTT.

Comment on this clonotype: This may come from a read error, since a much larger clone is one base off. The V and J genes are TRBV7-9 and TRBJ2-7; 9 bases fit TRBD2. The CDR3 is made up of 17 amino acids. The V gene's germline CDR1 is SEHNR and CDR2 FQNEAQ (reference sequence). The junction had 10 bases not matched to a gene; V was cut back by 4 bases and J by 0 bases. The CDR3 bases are TGTGCCAGCAGCTCTCCCTCTCTTAGCGGGGGCTCCTACGAGCAGTACTTC. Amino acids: CASSSPSLSGGSYEQYF. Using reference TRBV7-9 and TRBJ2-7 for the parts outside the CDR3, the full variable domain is DTGVSQNPRHKITKRGQNVTFRCDPISEHNRLYWYRQTLGQGPEFLTYFQNEAQLEKSRLLSDRFSAERPKGSFSTLEIQRTEQGDSAMYLCASSSPSLSGGSYEQYFGPGTRLTVT.

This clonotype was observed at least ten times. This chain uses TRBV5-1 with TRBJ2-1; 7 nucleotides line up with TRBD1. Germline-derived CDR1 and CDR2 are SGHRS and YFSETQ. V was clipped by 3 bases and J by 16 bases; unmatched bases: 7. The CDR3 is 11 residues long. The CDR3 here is CASSYDRESFF. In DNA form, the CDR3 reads TGCGCCAGCAGCTACGACAGGGAGTCATTCTTC.

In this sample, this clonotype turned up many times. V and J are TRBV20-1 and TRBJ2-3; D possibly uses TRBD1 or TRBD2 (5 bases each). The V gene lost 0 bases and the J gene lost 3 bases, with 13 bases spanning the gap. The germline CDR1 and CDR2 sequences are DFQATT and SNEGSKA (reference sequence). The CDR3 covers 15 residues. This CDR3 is CSARDHRGGTDTQYF. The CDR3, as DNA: TGCAGTGCTAGAGATCATAGGGGCGGGACAGATACGCAGTATTTT.

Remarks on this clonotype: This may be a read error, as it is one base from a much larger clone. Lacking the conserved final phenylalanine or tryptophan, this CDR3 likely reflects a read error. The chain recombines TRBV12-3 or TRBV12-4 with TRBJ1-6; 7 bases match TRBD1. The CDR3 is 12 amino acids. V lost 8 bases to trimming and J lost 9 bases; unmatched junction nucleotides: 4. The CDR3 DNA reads TGTGCCAGCTCCCCAGGGGGTTCACCCCTCCACTCT. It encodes CASSPGGSPLHS.

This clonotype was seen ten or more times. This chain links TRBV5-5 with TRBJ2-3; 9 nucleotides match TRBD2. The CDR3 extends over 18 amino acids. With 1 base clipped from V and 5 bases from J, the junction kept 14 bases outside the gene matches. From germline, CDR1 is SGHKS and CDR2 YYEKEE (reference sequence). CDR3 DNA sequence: TGTGCCAGCAGCTTGAGTCTAGCGGGGAGTTCCGTTGTAGATACGCAGTATTTT. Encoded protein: CASSLSLAGSSVVDTQYF.

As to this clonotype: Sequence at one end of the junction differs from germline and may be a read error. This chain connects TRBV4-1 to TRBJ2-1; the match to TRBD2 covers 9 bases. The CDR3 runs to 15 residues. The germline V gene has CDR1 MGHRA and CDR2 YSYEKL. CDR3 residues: CAGSLEGLAINEQFF. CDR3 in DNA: TGCGCCGGCAGCCTGGAGGGACTAGCAATCAATGAGCAGTTCTTC.

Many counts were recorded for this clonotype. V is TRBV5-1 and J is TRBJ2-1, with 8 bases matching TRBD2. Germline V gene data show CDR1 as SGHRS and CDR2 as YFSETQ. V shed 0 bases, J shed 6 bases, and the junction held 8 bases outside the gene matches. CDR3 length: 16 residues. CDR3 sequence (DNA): TGCGCCAGCAGCTTGGCCCTAGCGGGTTCCGCCAATGAGCAGTTCTTC. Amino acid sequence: CASSLALAGSANEQFF. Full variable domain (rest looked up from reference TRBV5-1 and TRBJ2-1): KAGVTQTPRYLIKTRGQQVTLSCSPISGHRSVSWYQQTPGQGLQFLFEYFSETQRNKGNFPGRFSGRQFSNSRSEMNVSTLELGDSALYLCASSLALAGSANEQFFGPGTRLTVL.

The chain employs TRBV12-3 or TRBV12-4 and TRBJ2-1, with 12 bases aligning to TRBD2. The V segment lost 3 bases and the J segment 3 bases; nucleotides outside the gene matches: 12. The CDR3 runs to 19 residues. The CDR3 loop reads CASSLSAYRTSGVYNEQFF. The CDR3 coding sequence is TGTGCCAGCAGTTTGTCCGCCTATCGGACTAGCGGGGTCTACAATGAGCAGTTCTTC.

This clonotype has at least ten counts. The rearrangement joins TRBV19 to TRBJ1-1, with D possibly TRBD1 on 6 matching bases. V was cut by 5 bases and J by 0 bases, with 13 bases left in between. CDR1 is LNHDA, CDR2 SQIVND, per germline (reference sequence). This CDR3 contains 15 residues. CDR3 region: CASSPSTGMNTEAFF. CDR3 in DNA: TGTGCCAGTAGTCCCTCGACAGGCATGAACACTGAAGCTTTCTTT.

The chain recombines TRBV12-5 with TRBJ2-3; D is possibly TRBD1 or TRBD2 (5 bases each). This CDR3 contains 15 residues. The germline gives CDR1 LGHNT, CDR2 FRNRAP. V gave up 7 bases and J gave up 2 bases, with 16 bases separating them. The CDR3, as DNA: TGTGCTAGTGATTTAGGGACCTTGCCCACAGATACGCAGTATTTT. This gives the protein CASDLGTLPTDTQYF.

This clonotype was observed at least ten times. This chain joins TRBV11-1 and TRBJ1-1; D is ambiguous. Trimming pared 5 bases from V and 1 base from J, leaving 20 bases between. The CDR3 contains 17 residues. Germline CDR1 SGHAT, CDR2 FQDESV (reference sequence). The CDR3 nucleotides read TGTGCCAGCAGCCTAAATGGTCACCATCCACCGAACACTGAAGCTTTCTTT. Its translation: CASSLNGHHPPNTEAFF.

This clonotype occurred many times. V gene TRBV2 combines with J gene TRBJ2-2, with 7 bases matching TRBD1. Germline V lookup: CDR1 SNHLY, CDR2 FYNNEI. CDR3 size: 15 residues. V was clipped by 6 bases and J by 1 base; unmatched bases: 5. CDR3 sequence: CASSPGTVNTGELFF. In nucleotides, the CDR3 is TGTGCCAGCAGCCCCGGGACAGTGAACACCGGGGAGCTGTTTTTT.

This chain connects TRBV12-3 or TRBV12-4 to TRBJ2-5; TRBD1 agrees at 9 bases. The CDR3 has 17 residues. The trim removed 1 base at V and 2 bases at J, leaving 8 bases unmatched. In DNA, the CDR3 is TGTGCCAGCAGTTTAGAAGGGACAGGGCCACTTCAAGAGACCCAGTACTTC. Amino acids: CASSLEGTGPLQETQYF.

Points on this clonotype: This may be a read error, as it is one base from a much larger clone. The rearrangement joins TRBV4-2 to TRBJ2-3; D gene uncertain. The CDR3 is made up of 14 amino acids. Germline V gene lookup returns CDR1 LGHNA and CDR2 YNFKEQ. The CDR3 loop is CAGSQVDPLDTQYF. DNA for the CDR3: TGTGCCGGCAGCCAAGTTGACCCACTAGATACGCAGTATTTT.

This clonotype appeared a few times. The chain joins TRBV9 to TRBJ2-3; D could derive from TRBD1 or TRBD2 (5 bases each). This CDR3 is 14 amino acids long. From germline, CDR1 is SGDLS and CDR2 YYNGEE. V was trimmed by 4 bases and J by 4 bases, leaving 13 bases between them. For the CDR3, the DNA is TGTGCCAGCAGCCCCGGGACGGGCGCAGATACGCAGTATTTT. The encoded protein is CASSPGTGADTQYF.

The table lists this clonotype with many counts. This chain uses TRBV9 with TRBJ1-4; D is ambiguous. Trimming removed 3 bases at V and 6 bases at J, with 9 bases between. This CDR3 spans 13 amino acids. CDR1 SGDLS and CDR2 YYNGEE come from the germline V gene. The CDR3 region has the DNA TGTGCCAGCAGCGCAGAAACCCATGAAAAACTGTTTTTT. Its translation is CASSAETHEKLFF.

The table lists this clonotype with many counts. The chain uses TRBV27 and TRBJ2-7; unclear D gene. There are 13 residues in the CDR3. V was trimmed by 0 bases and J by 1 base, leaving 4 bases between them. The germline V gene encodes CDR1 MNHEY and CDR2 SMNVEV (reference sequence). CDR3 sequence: CASSLSISYEQYF. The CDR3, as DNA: TGTGCCAGCAGTTTATCGATATCCTACGAGCAGTACTTC.

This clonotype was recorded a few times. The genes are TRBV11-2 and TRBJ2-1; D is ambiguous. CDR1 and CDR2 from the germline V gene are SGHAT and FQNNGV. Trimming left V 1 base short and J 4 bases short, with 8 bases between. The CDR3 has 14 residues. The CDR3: CASSLAAEYNEQFF. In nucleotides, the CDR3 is TGTGCCAGCAGCTTAGCAGCTGAGTACAATGAGCAGTTCTTC.

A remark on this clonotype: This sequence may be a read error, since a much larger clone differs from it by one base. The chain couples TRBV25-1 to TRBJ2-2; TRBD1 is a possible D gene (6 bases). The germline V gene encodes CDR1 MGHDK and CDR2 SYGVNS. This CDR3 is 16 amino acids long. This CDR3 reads CASSDVDSSNTWELFF. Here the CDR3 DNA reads TGTGCCAGCAGTGACGTGGACAGCTCGAACACCTGGGAGCTGTTTTTT.

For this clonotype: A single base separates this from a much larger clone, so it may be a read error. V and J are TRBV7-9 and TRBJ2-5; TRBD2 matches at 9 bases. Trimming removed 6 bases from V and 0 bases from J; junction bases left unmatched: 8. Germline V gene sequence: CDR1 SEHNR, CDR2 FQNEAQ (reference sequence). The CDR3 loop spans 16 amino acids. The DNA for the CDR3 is TGTGCCAGCAGTCCAAGACTAGCGGAGCACCAAGAGACCCAGTACTTC. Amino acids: CASSPRLAEHQETQYF.